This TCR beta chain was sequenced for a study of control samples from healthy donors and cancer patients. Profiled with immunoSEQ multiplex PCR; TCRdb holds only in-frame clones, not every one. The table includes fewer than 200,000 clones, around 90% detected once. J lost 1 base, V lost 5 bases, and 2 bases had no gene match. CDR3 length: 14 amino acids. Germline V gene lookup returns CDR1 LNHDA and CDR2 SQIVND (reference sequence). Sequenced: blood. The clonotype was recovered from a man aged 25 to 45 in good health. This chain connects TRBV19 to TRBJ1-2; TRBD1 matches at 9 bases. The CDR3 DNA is TGTGCCAGTAGTGAGGACAGGGGTAACTATGGCTACACCTTC. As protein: CASSEDRGNYGYTF.